Listed below are T cell receptor beta chains from one sample, sequenced in a study of T cells after yellow fever vaccination. TCRdb independently ran MiXCR on the 5' RACE reads; one entry per CDR3 protein. This sample has about 340,000 distinct CDR3 sequences, with approximately 12% found just once. This specimen consisted of CD4+ T cells sorted from PBMCs, obtained 15 days after the yellow fever booster vaccination. The receptors were gathered from a man younger than 35 who received the YFV17D yellow fever vaccine. Each CDR3 is given with its conserved first and last residue. The D gene is left open where the match is weak. Some rows have no size entry. The others give once, few or many, or a class for an expanded clone.

size,V,D,J,DNA,CDR3
few,TRBV7-2,TRBD2,TRBJ2-5,TGTGCCAGCAGCCGGAGCGGGGAAGAGACCCAGTACTTC,CASSRSGEETQYF
many,TRBV7-3,-,TRBJ2-4,TGTGCCAGCAGCTTAAACGCGGCAGAAGGGCCCCTAAACATTCAGTACTTC,CASSLNAAEGPLNIQYF
-,TRBV10-1,-,TRBJ2-5,TGCGCCAGCAGCCCGACGATAGACGGAGGGGAGACCCAGTACTTC,CASSPTIDGGETQYF
-,TRBV12-3/TRBV12-4,TRBD1,TRBJ1-1,TGTGCCAGCACCCGACAATACCGAACAGGGGTGAACACTGAAGCTTTCTTT,CASTRQYRTGVNTEAFF
many,TRBV28,-,TRBJ2-3,TGTGCCAGCGGTTGGGACGGAAGCACAGATACGCAGTATTTT,CASGWDGSTDTQYF
few,TRBV19,-,TRBJ2-3,TGTGCCAGTAGTATATCACGTCAGGGTAGCACAGATACGCAGTATTTT,CASSISRQGSTDTQYF
-,TRBV4-1,TRBD1,TRBJ2-6,TGCGCCAGCCGAACCCCGGGACAGGGGGCTGGGGCCAACGTCCTGACTTTC,CASRTPGQGAGANVLTF
many,TRBV5-1,-,TRBJ1-1,TGCGCCAGCAGCCCTTTGACAGCCTTGAACACTGAAGCTTTCTTT,CASSPLTALNTEAFF
few,TRBV5-1,-,TRBJ2-1,TGCGCCAGCAGCTTTGGTGGGAATGAGCAGTTCTTC,CASSFGGNEQFF
-,TRBV9,TRBD1,TRBJ2-1,TGTGCCAGCAGCCCAACGGCAACGGGACAGCCCTACAATGAGCAGTTCTTC,CASSPTATGQPYNEQFF
-,TRBV5-4,-,TRBJ1-2,TGTGCCAGCAGCACGCCGCGGGACTCTCTCTATGGCTACACCTTC,CASSTPRDSLYGYTF
few,TRBV20-1,TRBD2,TRBJ2-3,TGCAGTGCTAAGAGGGGCCATAGCGGGGCTAGCACAGATACGCAGTATTTT,CSAKRGHSGASTDTQYF
few,TRBV7-8,TRBD2,TRBJ2-1,TGTGCCAGCAGCCCCAAGACCGAGAAGCGGGGCAATGAGCAGTTCTTC,CASSPKTEKRGNEQFF
-,TRBV18,-,TRBJ1-4,TGTGCCAGCTCACGGGCGAGGGATGAAAAACTGTTTTTT,CASSRARDEKLFF
-,TRBV11-2,-,TRBJ1-2,TGTGCCAGCAGCTCAAAAGACAGCCCCTGGATGAGCTACACCTTC,CASSSKDSPWMSYTF
-,TRBV12-3/TRBV12-4,TRBD1,TRBJ2-1,TGTGCCAGCAGTTTAGCCTCCGGGACAGGGTACAATGAGCAGTTCTTC,CASSLASGTGYNEQFF
few,TRBV7-2,-,TRBJ2-7,TGTGCCAGCAGCCCCTCGCTGGTAGGGGGAGGCGAGCAGTACTTC,CASSPSLVGGGEQYF
many,TRBV18,-,TRBJ1-5,TGTGCCAGCTCACCCCGTCCAGTCGAGGGGCAGCCCCAGCATTTT,CASSPRPVEGQPQHF
few,TRBV5-4,TRBD2,TRBJ2-1,TGTGCCAGCAGCCCCGGGACTAGTTTTCGGGAGCAGTTCTTC,CASSPGTSFREQFF
few,TRBV12-3/TRBV12-4,TRBD1,TRBJ1-5,TGTGCCAGCAGTCTACAGGGGACCAATCAGCCCCAGCATTTT,CASSLQGTNQPQHF
-,TRBV7-2,TRBD1,TRBJ1-1,TGTGCCAGCAGCCCACTTGGGACAGGGGTTTCAGCTTTCTTT,CASSPLGTGVSAFF
-,TRBV4-2,-,TRBJ2-1,TGTGCCAGCAGCCAAGGAGAAGGGGGCTACAATGAGCAGTTCTTC,CASSQGEGGYNEQFF
-,TRBV29-1,-,TRBJ2-3,TGCAGCGTCGTAGCATTTCTCGGCACAGATACGCAGTATTTT,CSVVAFLGTDTQYF
few,TRBV29-1,TRBD1,TRBJ1-4,TGCAGCGTTAGACAGGGTGCAACTAATGAAAAACTGTTTTTT,CSVRQGATNEKLFF
few,TRBV4-2,TRBD2,TRBJ2-1,TGTGCCAGCAGCCAACTTAAGACTAGCTCGGATGAGCAGTTCTTC,CASSQLKTSSDEQFF
-,TRBV7-3,TRBD2,TRBJ2-1,TGTGCCAGCAGCCGAGGAACTAGCGGGGGAGGTGAGCAGTTCTTC,CASSRGTSGGGEQFF
few,TRBV12-3/TRBV12-4,TRBD2,TRBJ2-3,TGTGCCAGCAGCCGCCCGGGCGGGGGACGATATACGCAGTATTTT,CASSRPGGGRYTQYF
few,TRBV25-1,-,TRBJ1-1,TGTGCCAGCAGTGCACAGGACCACACTGAAGCTTTCTTT,CASSAQDHTEAFF
-,TRBV5-1,TRBD1,TRBJ1-1,TGCGCCAGCAGCTTGTCGGGACAGCTTACTGAAGCTTTCTTT,CASSLSGQLTEAFF
-,TRBV11-2,-,TRBJ1-6,TGTGCCAGCAGCTTCGTCCACGGGATTCGGGCCCTCCACTTT,CASSFVHGIRALHF
-,TRBV7-2,TRBD1,TRBJ1-5,TGTGCCAGCAGGGAAATTGGGACAGGGCTAGATCAGCCCCAGCATTTT,CASREIGTGLDQPQHF
-,TRBV9,-,TRBJ1-6,TGTGCCAGCAGCGTAGATCAGGGAGGCTTGGCACCCCTCCACTTT,CASSVDQGGLAPLHF
few,TRBV5-1,TRBD2,TRBJ2-1,TGCGCCAGCAGCACAGGACTAGCGGGTGGAAATGAGCAGTTCTTC,CASSTGLAGGNEQFF
-,TRBV19,-,TRBJ2-3,TGTGCCAGTAGTAGGTCGGGGGTCAGGGTAGATACGCAGTATTTT,CASSRSGVRVDTQYF
-,TRBV7-2,TRBD1,TRBJ1-2,TGTGCCAGCAGCCCTCAGGGGGGGAGGCCCAGAGGCTACACCTTC,CASSPQGGRPRGYTF
-,TRBV3-1,-,TRBJ1-3,TGTGCCAGCAGCCAAGGGCGGTCTGGAAACACCATATATTTT,CASSQGRSGNTIYF
few,TRBV4-3,-,TRBJ1-1,TGCGCCAGCAGCCAAGACTCCTTCGGGAACACTGAAGCTTTCTTT,CASSQDSFGNTEAFF
-,TRBV18,-,TRBJ1-5,TGTGCCAGCTCACTAGGAGAGGGTGCCTATCAGCCCCAGCATTTT,CASSLGEGAYQPQHF
few,TRBV15,TRBD1,TRBJ2-3,TGTGCCACCAGCAGAGATTTGGGACAGGGGGCGACCACAGATACGCAGTATTTT,CATSRDLGQGATTDTQYF
-,TRBV6-5,-,TRBJ1-6,TGTGCCAGCAGTTACTCCACGGGAGATTCACCCCTCCACTTT,CASSYSTGDSPLHF
-,TRBV12-3/TRBV12-4,-,TRBJ1-2,TGTGCCAGCAATGTACAGGGTCTTAACTATGGCTACACCTTC,CASNVQGLNYGYTF
few,TRBV18,-,TRBJ1-6,TGTGCCAGCTCACCACCGGGGTGGAATTCACCCCTCCACTTT,CASSPPGWNSPLHF
few,TRBV20-1,-,TRBJ2-3,TGCAGTGCTAGAGTATGGACTGCCGCAGATACGCAGTATTTT,CSARVWTAADTQYF
many,TRBV2,TRBD2,TRBJ2-2,TGTGCCAGCAGCATACTAGCGGGGACCGGGGAGCTGTTTTTT,CASSILAGTGELFF
few,TRBV6-5,-,TRBJ2-7,TGTGCCAGCAGGGACCCCTACGAGCAGTACTTC,CASRDPYEQYF
many,TRBV28,-,TRBJ1-1,TGTGCCAGCAGTTCCTCTTGGGGGAACACTGAAGCTTTCTTT,CASSSSWGNTEAFF
-,TRBV28,-,TRBJ1-2,TGTGCCAGCAGTTTATACGAGGGTGGCTACACCTTC,CASSLYEGGYTF
few,TRBV4-1,-,TRBJ2-4,TGCGCCAGCAGTGGGGTCGGGTACCTAGCCAAAAACATTCAGTACTTC,CASSGVGYLAKNIQYF
-,TRBV5-5,-,TRBJ2-7,TGTGCCAGCAGCCCCGGTCCCCTCCGCGAGCAGTACTTC,CASSPGPLREQYF
-,TRBV7-2,-,TRBJ2-1,TGTGCCAGCAGCTCTAAATCCCATAGCCGCGCCTCCTACAATGAGCAGTTCTTC,CASSSKSHSRASYNEQFF
-,TRBV12-5,-,TRBJ2-1,TGTGCTAGTGGTGTGAAGGGTGATGAGCAGTTCTTC,CASGVKGDEQFF
-,TRBV5-6,TRBD2,TRBJ2-5,TGTGCCAGCAGCTTGGGTCCAGGGAGGGATGAGACCCAGTACTTC,CASSLGPGRDETQYF
-,TRBV20-1,TRBD2,TRBJ2-1,TGCAGTGCCGAGTCGTGGGGACTAGCGGGACGAAACAATGAGCAGTTCTTC,CSAESWGLAGRNNEQFF
few,TRBV5-1,-,TRBJ2-5,TGCGCCAGCAGCTTGGGCGGCGGAATCCCTCGGGGAGAGACCCAGTACTTC,CASSLGGGIPRGETQYF
-,TRBV2,-,TRBJ2-6,TGTGCCAGCAGTCGTCCCCCACGCTCTGGGGCCAACGTCCTGACTTTC,CASSRPPRSGANVLTF
few,TRBV20-1,TRBD1,TRBJ1-4,TGCAGTGCCCGGTTCCAGGGGGCCGGTGAAAAACTGTTTTTT,CSARFQGAGEKLFF
-,TRBV28,TRBD2,TRBJ2-2,TGTGCCAGCAGGCGGGGGGGCCGCACCGGGGAGCTGTTTTTT,CASRRGGRTGELFF